The 27 T cell receptor beta chains below come from one sample, sequenced in a study of early T cells in non-severe SARS-CoV-2 infection (dated by TCRdb to the early 2020s). Library generation was performed with 5' RACE. The run used a NextSeq 500. Using fastp trimming at Q25 and MiXCR clonotype assembly, TCRdb reanalyzed the public sequencing data and kept in-frame beta chains. Each entry is one CDR3 protein sequence, shown with its most common DNA and genes. The sample includes tens of thousands of distinct CDR3 sequences, with 4.9% observed a single time. 4% to 5% of the sample comes from the top ten. The sample comprised whole blood. The receptors originated from an adult who was a healthcare worker with PCR-confirmed SARS-CoV-2 infection or an uninfected control (not recorded which).

This clonotype was observed a few times. The DNA of the CDR3 is TGTGCCAGCAGCCTCTACGGGGGGCGAATCCCGAATACGCAGTATTTT. Protein product: CASSLYGGRIPNTQYF. V usage is TRBV7-2 and J usage is TRBJ2-3; TRBD2 is a possible D gene (7 bases). CDR3 length: 16 residues. Germline values: CDR1 SGHTA, CDR2 FQGNSA. The V end lost 5 bases, the J end lost 7 bases, and 22 bases lay between the germline ends.

This clonotype was observed many times. The rearrangement links TRBV30 to TRBJ2-1, with 8 bases matching TRBD2. CDR1 and CDR2 from the germline V gene are GTSNPN and SVGIG (reference sequence). After removal of 8 bases from V and 5 bases from J, the junction contained 8 bases not matched to a gene. This CDR3 is 13 amino acids long. CDR3 DNA sequence: TGTGCCCACAGAGCGGGAGTCCACAATGAGCAGTTCTTC. Protein sequence: CAHRAGVHNEQFF.

This clonotype showed up many times. CDR3 DNA: TGTGCCAGCAGCAGGACTAGCACGGGCAATGAGCAGTTCTTC. It codes for CASSRTSTGNEQFF. The gene calls are TRBV7-9 and TRBJ2-1; 8 bases fit TRBD2. This CDR3 is 14 amino acids long. With V trimmed by 5 bases and J by 6 bases, 6 bases remained unmatched. Germline values: CDR1 SEHNR, CDR2 FQNEAQ (reference sequence). The whole variable domain, filled in from reference TRBV7-9 and TRBJ2-1, reads DTGVSQNPRHKITKRGQNVTFRCDPISEHNRLYWYRQTLGQGPEFLTYFQNEAQLEKSRLLSDRFSAERPKGSFSTLEIQRTEQGDSAMYLCASSRTSTGNEQFFGPGTRLTVL.

This clonotype was recorded many times. V usage is TRBV30 and J usage is TRBJ2-7, with 8 bases fitting TRBD2. Germline V lookup: CDR1 GTSNPN, CDR2 SVGIG (reference sequence). The CDR3 is 14 residues long. V shed 2 bases and J 6 bases; nucleotides not matched to a gene: 9. The DNA for the CDR3 is TGTGCCTGGAGTCACGGGAGGGAACGGGGCGAGCAGTACTTC. Translated: CAWSHGRERGEQYF.

This clonotype was recorded many times. The chain employs TRBV29-1 and TRBJ1-1; D gene uncertain. The V and J ends lost 4 bases and 0 bases respectively, with 9 bases between them. CDR3 size: 13 residues. Germline lookup yields CDR1 SQVTM and CDR2 ANQGSEA. CDR3 nucleotides: TGCAGCGTTGGTGGCCTCATGAACACTGAAGCTTTCTTT. The encoded protein is CSVGGLMNTEAFF.

This clonotype was counted a few times. One junction end does not reproduce the germline sequence, and a read error may be involved. The chain carries TRBV3-1 and TRBJ2-7, with TRBD2 as a possible D gene (6 bases). The length of the CDR3 is 12 residues. Germline CDR1 LGHDT, CDR2 YNNKEL (reference sequence). CDR3 coding DNA: TGTGCCAGCAGCCAAGGGATGGGGACTTCCAGCTTC. Translating it yields CASSQGMGTSSF.

This clonotype was picked up many times. This chain links TRBV5-1 with TRBJ2-5, with TRBD1 matching 7 bases. The germline CDR1 and CDR2 sequences are SGHRS and YFSETQ. V dropped 3 bases and J dropped 2; count of bases not matched to a gene: 7. The CDR3 is 15 amino acids. CDR3 region: CASSSSGTAQETQYF. The CDR3 nucleotides read TGCGCCAGCAGCTCTTCCGGGACAGCACAAGAGACCCAGTACTTC.

This clonotype has a count of ten or more. The genes are TRBV5-1 and TRBJ1-2; D remains ambiguous. Trimming left V 1 base short and J 4 bases short, with 14 bases between. CDR3 length: 15 amino acids. CDR1 is SGHRS and CDR2 is YFSETQ in the germline V gene. The CDR3 sequence is CASSLYTRGGYGYTF. The CDR3 DNA is TGCGCCAGCAGCTTGTATACGAGAGGAGGCTATGGCTACACCTTC. Full variable domain (rest looked up from reference TRBV5-1 and TRBJ1-2): KAGVTQTPRYLIKTRGQQVTLSCSPISGHRSVSWYQQTPGQGLQFLFEYFSETQRNKGNFPGRFSGRQFSNSRSEMNVSTLELGDSALYLCASSLYTRGGYGYTFGSGTRLTVV.

The CDR3 bases are TGTGCCAGCAGTTACGCTAGTGAGAACAATGAGCAGTTCTTC. Amino acids: CASSYASENNEQFF. The rearrangement joins TRBV27 to TRBJ2-1; D not certain. The CDR3 is 14 residues long. Deletions cut 4 bases from V and 5 bases from J, with 12 bases between. Germline loops: CDR1 MNHEY, CDR2 SMNVEV (reference sequence).

This clonotype was picked up many times. The V call is TRBV20-1, the J call TRBJ1-1, with D perhaps TRBD1 (5 bases). CDR3 length equals 15 residues. The V end lost 4 bases, the J end lost 0 bases, and 15 bases lay between the germline ends. Germline CDR1 reads DFQATT; CDR2 reads SNEGSKA (reference sequence). CDR3 sequence (DNA): TGCAGTGCTAAAGGGGTCAGGAATCTGAACACTGAAGCTTTCTTT. It specifies CSAKGVRNLNTEAFF.

The V and J genes are TRBV7-9 and TRBJ1-6; D call uncertain. This CDR3 region has 14 residues. Trimming took 1 base from V and 10 from J, leaving 11 bases between them. Germline V gene lookup returns CDR1 SEHNR and CDR2 FQNEAQ (reference sequence). CDR3 loop: CASSLEGLGSPLHF. DNA for the CDR3: TGTGCCAGCAGCTTAGAAGGCCTAGGGTCACCCCTCCACTTT.

The chain joins TRBV29-1 to TRBJ2-5, with TRBD2 matching over 8 bases. V lost 4 bases, J lost 4 bases, and 5 bases stayed unmatched. Per germline, CDR1 SQVTM and CDR2 ANQGSEA. The CDR3 spans 13 residues. CDR3 sequence (DNA): TGCAGCGTTGCTCCCGGGGGGGGAGAGACCCAGTACTTC. Amino acids: CSVAPGGGETQYF.

There are many counts of this clonotype. This rearrangement joins TRBV2 to TRBJ1-3, with TRBD1 matching over 8 bases. The CDR3 sequence is 13 residues long. Trimming at V came to 6 bases and at J to 2 bases, leaving 0 bases not matched to a gene. The germline V gene has CDR1 SNHLY and CDR2 FYNNEI. The CDR3 DNA follows: TGTGCCAGCAGACAGGGGGCTGGAAACACCATATATTTT. This sequence encodes CASRQGAGNTIYF.

The chain's CDR3 is CASSLSRTYGETQYF. DNA for the CDR3: TGTGCCAGCAGCCTTTCTCGGACGTACGGGGAGACCCAGTACTTC. The chain links TRBV7-2 to TRBJ2-5, with D unclear. Germline V gene sequence: CDR1 SGHTA, CDR2 FQGNSA. Trimming took 5 bases from V and 5 from J, leaving 18 bases between them. This CDR3 comprises 15 residues.

This clonotype was seen a few times. The gene calls are TRBV5-8 and TRBJ2-7; 8 bases are shared with TRBD1. The length of the CDR3 is 15 residues. Germline loops: CDR1 SGHTS, CDR2 YDEGEE. Trimming at V came to 0 bases and at J to 5 bases, leaving 7 bases not matched to a gene. In nucleotides, the CDR3 is TGTGCCAGCAGCTTGGCTCGGACAGGGTTCAACGAGCAGTACTTC. It specifies CASSLARTGFNEQYF.

This clonotype was found a few times. This rearrangement joins TRBV12-3 or TRBV12-4 to TRBJ1-2, with D uncertain. This CDR3 is built from 14 residues. Trimming stripped 3 bases from V and 7 bases from J, with 15 bases between. For the CDR3, the DNA is TGTGCCAGCAGTTTGGGTCAGTCCCTCTCTGGCTACACCTTC. This encodes CASSLGQSLSGYTF.

This clonotype was seen only a few times. V gene TRBV20-1 combines with J gene TRBJ2-1; D remains ambiguous. From germline, CDR1 is DFQATT and CDR2 SNEGSKA (reference sequence). CDR3 size: 11 residues. Trimming shortened V by 6 bases and J by 8 bases, and 11 bases separated the two germline ends. CDR3 region: CSAIVVYEQFF. DNA for the CDR3: TGCAGTGCCATAGTTGTCTATGAGCAGTTCTTC.

This clonotype was observed many times. The chain carries TRBV6-5 and TRBJ1-2; D possibly corresponds to TRBD1 (5 bases). The germline V and J ends were trimmed by 3 bases and 8 bases, with 16 bases remaining between them. The CDR3 runs to 14 residues. Germline assignment: CDR1 MNHEY and CDR2 SVGAGI. The CDR3 here is CASSYMGVPRGYTF. DNA of the CDR3: TGTGCCAGCAGTTATATGGGGGTCCCGAGGGGCTACACCTTC.

This clonotype was recorded many times. The chain couples TRBV20-1 to TRBJ2-1; 9 nucleotides line up with TRBD2. V shed 0 bases and J 8 bases; nucleotides not matched to a gene: 8. The V gene's germline CDR1 is DFQATT and CDR2 SNEGSKA (reference sequence). CDR3 length equals 15 residues. The CDR3 region is CSARDGSGSHDEQFF. DNA of the CDR3: TGCAGTGCTAGAGACGGTAGCGGGAGCCACGATGAGCAGTTCTTC.

With regard to this clonotype: Mismatch with germline at one junction end may stem from a read error. The V call is TRBV6-1, the J call TRBJ1-4, with D perhaps matching TRBD1 (6 bases). CDR1 is MNHNS and CDR2 is SASEGT in the germline V gene. CDR3 length: 14 amino acids. DNA of the CDR3: TGTGCCAGCAGGGAAGGGGGGGGACACGAAAAACTGTTTTTT. Translated, it gives CASREGGGHEKLFF.

The table lists this clonotype with many counts. The CDR3 DNA reads as TGCGCCAGCAGCCAAGATCTGGGCAGGGGACCCGGGGAGCTGTTTTTT. Translating gives CASSQDLGRGPGELFF. The J gene is TRBJ2-2, the V gene TRBV4-3, with D possibly matching TRBD1 (6 bases). Trimming took off 0 bases at V and 6 bases at J, with 14 bases between the two ends. The CDR3 is 16 residues long. CDR1 is LGHNA, CDR2 YSLEER, per germline.

This clonotype was observed many times. The rearrangement joins TRBV20-1 to TRBJ2-1, with D possibly TRBD2 on 7 matching bases. Between the trimmed V and J ends, which lost 4 bases and 2 bases, there was a span of 12 bases. The CDR3 is 14 residues long. The germline CDR1 and CDR2 sequences are DFQATT and SNEGSKA (reference sequence). CDR3 nucleotide sequence: TGCAGTGCTAAAGGGGGGACTACCTACAATGAGCAGTTCTTC. Amino acids: CSAKGGTTYNEQFF.

This clonotype was found a few times. The chain links TRBV20-1 to TRBJ2-7, with 10 bases fitting TRBD2. Per the germline V gene, CDR1 is DFQATT and CDR2 is SNEGSKA (reference sequence). CDR3 size: 17 residues. The V and J ends lost 0 bases and 1 base, in that order; junction bases with no gene match: 9. DNA of the CDR3: TGCAGTGCTAGAGATTTTAGGACTAGCGGACGATCCTACGAGCAGTACTTC. Residues: CSARDFRTSGRSYEQYF.

This clonotype was seen ten or more times. The chain employs TRBV7-7 and TRBJ2-1; the D gene is possibly TRBD2 (5 bases). V was pared by 2 bases and J by 3 bases, with 11 bases between. The CDR3 spans 15 residues. CDR1 is SSHAT, CDR2 FNYEAQ, per germline (reference sequence). This CDR3 reads CASSLHPGIYNEQFF. The CDR3, as DNA: TGTGCCAGCAGCTTACACCCCGGGATCTACAATGAGCAGTTCTTC.

This clonotype was detected ten times or more. V usage is TRBV7-2 and J usage is TRBJ2-3, with a tentative D call TRBD2 (6 bases). This CDR3 spans 17 amino acids. Germline CDR1 is SGHTA and CDR2 is FQGNSA. Trimming removed 4 bases at V and 3 bases at J, with 20 bases between. CDR3 DNA sequence: TGTGCCAGCAGCTCCTCGGGGGTTAGCGGAGTAACAGATACGCAGTATTTT. Residues: CASSSSGVSGVTDTQYF. Full variable domain (rest looked up from reference TRBV7-2 and TRBJ2-3): GAGVSQSPSNKVTEKGKDVELRCDPISGHTALYWYRQSLGQGLEFLIYFQGNSAPDKSGLPSDRFSAERTGGSVSTLTIQRTQQEDSAVYLCASSSSGVSGVTDTQYFGPGTRLTVL.

This clonotype was detected only a few times. V gene TRBV7-9 combines with J gene TRBJ2-7, with TRBD1 matching 7 bases. Germline V gives CDR1 SEHNR, CDR2 FQNEAQ (reference sequence). The junction had 8 bases not matched to a gene; V was cut back by 5 bases and J by 7 bases. The CDR3 is 13 amino acids. The CDR3 reads CASSPVSRGEQYF. CDR3 bases: TGTGCCAGCAGCCCCGTGAGCAGGGGGGAGCAGTACTTC.

This clonotype was seen many times. V usage is TRBV29-1 and J usage is TRBJ1-2; 8 bases align to TRBD1. The junction had 6 bases not matched to a gene; V was cut back by 5 bases and J by 7 bases. Germline-derived CDR1 and CDR2 are SQVTM and ANQGSEA. The CDR3 contains 12 residues. Here the CDR3 reads CSVQTGATGYTF. The CDR3 DNA sequence: TGCAGCGTTCAGACAGGGGCTACTGGCTACACCTTC.